These T cell receptor beta chains were read from a single sample in a study of regulatory T cells in long-lasting Graves disease. TCRdb itself ran the multiplex PCR reads through MiXCR, one entry per CDR3 protein. The sample holds more than 350,000 distinct CDR3 sequences, roughly 21% seen once. Sample: peripheral blood mononuclear cells (PBMCs), taken when the disease was refractory, from a patient treated with antithyroid drugs. These receptors all come from a female donor with Graves disease. CDR3s include the opening cysteine and the closing phenylalanine or tryptophan. The D gene is left open where the match is weak. Not every row has a clone size; where given, it reads once, few, many or a size class.

cdr3_aa cdr3_nt j_call d_call v_call clone_size
CASSPAGDTEAFF TGTGCCAGCAGCCCTGCCGGGGACACTGAAGCTTTCTTT TRBJ1-1 NA TRBV6-1 many
CASSPGTSGRAVFYEQYF TGTGCCAGCTCACCTGGGACTAGCGGGAGGGCCGTCTTCTACGAGCAGTACTTC TRBJ2-7 TRBD2 TRBV18 NA
CASRLTGNHGYTF TGTGCCAGCAGACTGACAGGGAACCATGGCTACACCTTC TRBJ1-2 TRBD1 TRBV12-3/TRBV12-4 NA
CASSRTSGSSGSSSTDTQYF TGTGCCAGCAGCCGGACTAGCGGGAGTTCTGGTTCGTCTAGCACAGATACGCAGTATTTT TRBJ2-3 TRBD2 TRBV2 NA
CASSPLGREKLFF TGTGCCAGCTCACCACTAGGGAGGGAAAAACTGTTTTTT TRBJ1-4 NA TRBV18 many
CASSSLRTSGHGELFF TGCGCCAGCAGCTCCCTCAGGACTAGCGGGCACGGGGAGCTGTTTTTT TRBJ2-2 TRBD2 TRBV5-1 few
CASSPGSGQRTGSPLHF TGCGCCAGCAGCCCAGGATCGGGACAGCGAACGGGTTCACCCCTCCACTTT TRBJ1-6 TRBD1 TRBV5-1 many
CASSESPGETQYF TGTGCCAGCAGTGAATCCCCGGGAGAGACCCAGTACTTC TRBJ2-5 NA TRBV6-1 many
CASSLASDSPLHF TGTGCCAGCAGCCTCGCCTCAGATTCACCCCTCCACTTT TRBJ1-6 NA TRBV3-1 many
CASSFDGVQETQYF TGTGCCAGCAGTTTTGATGGCGTCCAAGAGACCCAGTACTTC TRBJ2-5 NA TRBV6-9 many
CASTNNDQPQHF TGTGCCAGCACCAACAACGATCAGCCCCAGCATTTT TRBJ1-5 NA TRBV28 many
CASNSRWSGRASDTQYF TGTGCCAGTAACTCTAGGTGGAGCGGGAGGGCGTCAGATACGCAGTATTTT TRBJ2-3 TRBD2 TRBV19 NA
CASSDRVAGTEAFF TGTGCCAGCAGTGACAGGGTGGCGGGCACTGAAGCTTTCTTT TRBJ1-1 NA TRBV2 many
CSVGTSGTQETQYF TGCAGCGTTGGGACTAGCGGGACCCAAGAGACCCAGTACTTC TRBJ2-5 TRBD2 TRBV29-1 many
CASSSPGLFYEQYF TGTGCCAGCAGCTCCCCGGGACTCTTCTACGAGCAGTACTTC TRBJ2-7 NA TRBV7-2 NA
CATSRVGAGSYEQYF TGTGCCACCAGCAGAGTTGGAGCGGGTTCCTACGAGCAGTACTTC TRBJ2-7 NA TRBV15 few
CASSLARGPNTGELFF TGTGCCAGCAGCTTAGCGCGGGGTCCGAACACCGGGGAGCTGTTTTTT TRBJ2-2 NA TRBV7-9 NA
CASSLVIEEGGETQYF TGTGCCAGCAGTTTAGTAATCGAAGAGGGAGGGGAGACCCAGTACTTC TRBJ2-5 TRBD2 TRBV12-3/TRBV12-4 many
CASSETATSYGYTF TGTGCCAGCAGTGAGACAGCGACGAGTTATGGCTACACCTTC TRBJ1-2 NA TRBV12-3/TRBV12-4 many
CASSQDNTDTQYF TGTGCCAGCAGCCAAGACAACACAGATACGCAGTATTTT TRBJ2-3 NA TRBV3-1 NA
CSARGDTYEQYF TGCAGTGCTAGAGGAGACACCTACGAGCAGTACTTC TRBJ2-7 NA TRBV20-1 NA
CASSNGTGWNTEAFF TGTGCCAGCAGCAACGGGACAGGTTGGAACACTGAAGCTTTCTTT TRBJ1-1 TRBD1 TRBV7-3 few
CAGSGLPALSYEQYF TGTGCCGGCAGTGGGCTTCCCGCCCTGTCCTACGAGCAGTACTTC TRBJ2-7 NA TRBV2 few
CASSLAGTPYNEQFF TGCGCCAGCAGCTTGGCCGGGACCCCCTACAATGAGCAGTTCTTC TRBJ2-1 NA TRBV5-1 NA
CASSRGSGNQPQHF TGTGCCAGCAGCCGGGGGTCGGGAAATCAGCCCCAGCATTTT TRBJ1-5 NA TRBV12-3/TRBV12-4 many
CASSRNGELFF TGCGCCAGCAGTAGAAACGGGGAGCTGTTTTTT TRBJ2-2 NA TRBV10-1 NA
CASGGGDEQYF TGTGCCAGCGGAGGCGGGGACGAGCAGTACTTC TRBJ2-7 NA TRBV12-3/TRBV12-4 many
CASSSCPGKSPLHF TGCGCCAGCAGCTCGTGCCCAGGGAAGTCACCCCTCCACTTT TRBJ1-6 NA TRBV5-1 many
CASSQLWGSPSGNTIYF TGCGCCAGCAGCCAGCTCTGGGGGTCGCCCTCTGGAAACACCATATATTTT TRBJ1-3 NA TRBV4-1 NA
CASSPTGVRGYTF TGCGCCAGCAGCCCGACAGGGGTGAGGGGCTACACCTTC TRBJ1-2 TRBD1 TRBV4-1 NA
CASSGGQASYEQYF TGTGCCAGCAGCGGGGGACAGGCTTCCTACGAGCAGTACTTC TRBJ2-7 TRBD1 TRBV5-5 many